This TCR beta chain emerged from a study of cytotoxic CD8 clonotypes in ibrutinib-treated CLL. Background on the study: The samples contained over 250,000 productive templates on average. They also contained an average of 94,082 productive rearrangements.

Study results and caveats: Against age-matched healthy donors, baseline clonality ran higher and tracked circulating CD8+ T-cell counts.

The junction had 9 bases not matched to a gene; V was cut back by 7 bases and J by 4 bases. CDR1 and CDR2 from the germline V gene are WNHNN and SYGVQD (reference sequence). The CDR3 length is 14 residues. As for this clone: What it recognizes is unknown.

Clones were read by immunoSEQ multiplex PCR, and TCRdb kept only the in-frame ones, dropping some. Of more than 45,000 clones listed, around four fifths are singletons. V and J are TRBV10-1 and TRBJ1-2; 7 bases line up with TRBD1. This TCR derives from a human donor with chronic lymphocytic leukemia. Sequencing was performed on PBMCs, taken after 24 months of ibrutinib treatment. Here the CDR3 reads CASTRQGGGYGYTF. In DNA form, the CDR3 reads TGCGCCAGCACCAGACAGGGTGGCGGCTATGGCTACACCTTC.